This T cell receptor (beta chain) was sequenced during a study of blood T cell repertoires in COVID-19. Study summary: There were acute and convalescent COVID-19 samples, and they came from the United States, Italy and Spain. PBMCs, B-cell-depleted T cells, or T cells provided the cDNA or gDNA that made up the material.

The ends were cut back, 2 bases at V and 3 bases at J, with 11 bases in the middle. Germline loops: CDR1 SGHTA, CDR2 FQGNSA. This CDR3 has 15 amino acids. TCRdb keeps only in-frame clones here, not all; method: immunoSEQ multiplex PCR. The profile shows about 45,000 clones, more than 80% of them singletons. The chain joins TRBV7-2 to TRBJ1-5, with D perhaps matching TRBD1 (5 bases). This TCR came from an older man in a cohort sampled during active COVID-19. The sequenced sample consisted of peripheral blood. CDR3 in DNA: TGTGCCAGCAGCTTACAGGCGGGGGACAATCAGCCCCAGCATTTT. This sequence encodes CASSLQAGDNQPQHF.